Sequencing of this T cell receptor (beta chain) was carried out in a study of blood T cell repertoires in COVID-19. Overall study context: Researchers got acute and convalescent COVID-19 samples from the United States, Italy and Spain. From T cells, B-cell-depleted T cells, or PBMCs came the material, which was cDNA or gDNA.

Per the original methods: The assay estimated nucleated cells by amplifying reference gene primers. Profiling relied on immunoSEQ multiplex PCR, and the TCRdb table lists in-frame clones only, not all of them. V and J calls and clone size come straight from that table; D and trimming were deduced from the DNA. The sample has roughly 200,000 clones, roughly 89% seen once. The CDR3 is 14 residues long. V dropped 4 bases and J dropped 6 bases, with 14 bases sitting between them. Germline V gene data show CDR1 as SGDLS and CDR2 as YYNGEE. Sequencing was done on a sample of peripheral blood. The receptor was derived from a man aged 50-59 years with acute or convalescent COVID-19. The V call is TRBV9, the J call TRBJ2-1, with D possibly matching TRBD2 (5 bases). CDR3 coding DNA: TGTGCCAGCAGCCCCCCTGCGGGCGGCAATGAGCAGTTCTTC. As protein: CASSPPAGGNEQFF.